The clone carrying this TCR beta chain was recorded at least ten times. The data originate from a study of lung T cells in sarcoidosis with Löfgren's syndrome. CDR1 is SNHLY and CDR2 is FYNNEI in the germline V gene. CDR3 length: 16 amino acids. V shed 0 bases, J shed 3 bases, and the junction held 5 bases outside the gene matches. TCRdb reprocessed the reads via MiXCR and lists one record per CDR3 protein. The data contain roughly 19,000 distinct CDR3 sequences, about 20% of them seen just once; the ten biggest clones take up over 4%. Material: CD4+ T cells from PBMCs. The chain combines TRBV2 with TRBJ2-3, with TRBD2 matching over 8 bases. This sequence originates from a human donor with sarcoidosis (Löfgren's syndrome or another form), or a control subject (not recorded which). The CDR3 coding sequence is TGTGCCAGCAGTGAAGCGGCTAGCGGGCGGACAGATACGCAGTATTTT. Protein: CASSEAASGRTDTQYF.